Listed here is a single T cell receptor (beta chain). The sample belongs to a study of blood T cell repertoires in COVID-19. Germline-derived CDR1 and CDR2 are MRHNA and SNTAGT. Between the trimmed V and J ends, which lost 3 bases and 3 bases, there was a span of 8 bases. There are 13 residues in the CDR3. Only in-frame clones appear in the TCRdb table, and some are missing; sequencing was by immunoSEQ multiplex PCR. The sample lists hundreds of thousands of clones, around four fifths occurring once. The clonotype comes from an elderly woman with acute or convalescent COVID-19. Sequencing used peripheral blood. J is TRBJ1-1 and V is TRBV6-4; perhaps TRBD1 as D (5 bases). CDR3 loop: CASSEQGYTEAFF. CDR3 nucleotides: TGTGCCAGCAGTGAGCAGGGTTACACTGAAGCTTTCTTT.